Detailed here is one T cell receptor beta chain. CDR1 is PRHDT, CDR2 FYEKMQ, per germline (reference sequence). CDR3 length: 16 amino acids. V lost 1 base to trimming and J lost 5 bases; unmatched junction nucleotides: 7. The data were taken from a study of shared T cell receptors in the human thymus. Clones were sequenced by immunoSEQ multiplex PCR, and TCRdb holds only the in-frame ones, with some missing. The table records about 730,000 clones, 75% to 90% of them present only once. This sample also belongs to another study, concerning human thymus T cells. That publication notes: Infants, healthy and Finnish, who were having corrective surgery for congenital heart defects served as donors. Corrective heart surgery yielded resections, and these provided the thymus tissue. Usage of V and J genes appeared biased in thymic and blood repertoires. Related reports documented highly overlapping thymic repertoires among unrelated individuals.

What was sequenced was thymocytes. This clonotype was obtained from a girl less than two years old with a congenital heart defect. The gene calls are TRBV13 and TRBJ2-5, with TRBD2 identical over 10 bases. This chain's CDR3 is CASSLEPLAGVETQYF. The CDR3 DNA follows: TGTGCCAGCAGCTTAGAACCGCTAGCGGGGGTGGAGACCCAGTACTTC.